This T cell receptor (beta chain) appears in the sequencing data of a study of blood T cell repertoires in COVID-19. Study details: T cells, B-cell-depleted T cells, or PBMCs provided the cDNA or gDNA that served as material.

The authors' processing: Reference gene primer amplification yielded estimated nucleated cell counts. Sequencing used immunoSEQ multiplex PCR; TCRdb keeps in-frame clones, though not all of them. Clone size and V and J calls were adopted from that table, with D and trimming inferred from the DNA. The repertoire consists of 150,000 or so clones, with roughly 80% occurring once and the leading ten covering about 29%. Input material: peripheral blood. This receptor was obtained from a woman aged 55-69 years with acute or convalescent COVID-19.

CDR3 DNA sequence: TGTGCCAGCCGCCGGGACAGGGGGCTGAACACTGAAGCTTTCTTT. Translating gives CASRRDRGLNTEAFF. V gene TRBV18 combines with J gene TRBJ1-1, with 12 positions matching TRBD1. V gave up 8 bases and J gave up 0 bases; unmatched junction bases: 4. The CDR3 is 15 residues long. Germline-derived CDR1 and CDR2 are KGHSH and LQKENI.